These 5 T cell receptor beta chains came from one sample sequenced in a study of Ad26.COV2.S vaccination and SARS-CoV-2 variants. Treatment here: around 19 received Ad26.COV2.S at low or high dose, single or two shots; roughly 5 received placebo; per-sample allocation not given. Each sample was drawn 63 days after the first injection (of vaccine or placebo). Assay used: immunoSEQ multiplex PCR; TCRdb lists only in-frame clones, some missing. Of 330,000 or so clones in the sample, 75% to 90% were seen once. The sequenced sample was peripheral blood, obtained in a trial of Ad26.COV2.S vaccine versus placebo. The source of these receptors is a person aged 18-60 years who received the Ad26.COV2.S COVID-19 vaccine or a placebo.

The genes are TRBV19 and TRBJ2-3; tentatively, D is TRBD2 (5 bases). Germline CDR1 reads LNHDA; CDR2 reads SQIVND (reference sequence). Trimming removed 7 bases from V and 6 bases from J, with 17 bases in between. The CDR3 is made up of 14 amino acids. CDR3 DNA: TGTGCCAGTAATCTTGGGCTAGCTTTCGATACGCAGTATTTT. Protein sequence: CASNLGLAFDTQYF. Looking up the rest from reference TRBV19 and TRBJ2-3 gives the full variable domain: DGGITQSPKYLFRKEGQNVTLSCEQNLNHDAMYWYRQDPGQGLRLIYYSQIVNDFQKGDIAEGYSVSREKKESFPLTVTSAQKNPTAFYLCASNLGLAFDTQYFGPGTRLTVL.

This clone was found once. The CDR3 here is CASSTTVYEQYV. Written as DNA, the CDR3 is TGTGCCAGCTCGACGACAGTCTACGAGCAGTACGTC. V gene TRBV18 combines with J gene TRBJ2-7; maybe TRBD1 (5 bases). Looked up from germline, CDR1 is KGHSH and CDR2 is LQKENI. The CDR3 length is 12 residues. Trimming removed 6 bases from V and 3 bases from J, with 9 bases in between.

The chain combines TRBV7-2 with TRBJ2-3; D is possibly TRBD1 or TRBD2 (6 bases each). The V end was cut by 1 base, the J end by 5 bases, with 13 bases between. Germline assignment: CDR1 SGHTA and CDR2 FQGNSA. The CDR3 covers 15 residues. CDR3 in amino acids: CASSLERGLGDTQYF. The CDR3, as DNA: TGTGCCAGCAGCTTAGAACGGGGGCTGGGAGATACGCAGTATTTT.

CDR3 residues: CASSLQPLTSGYNEQFF. The CDR3, as DNA: TGTGCCAGCAGCTTACAGCCCCTGACTAGCGGATACAATGAGCAGTTCTTC. V usage is TRBV7-3 and J usage is TRBJ2-1; 9 bases fit TRBD2. The V segment lost 2 bases and the J segment 4 bases; nucleotides outside the gene matches: 9. CDR3 length: 17 amino acids. Per germline, CDR1 SGHTA and CDR2 FQGTGA. Looking up the rest from reference TRBV7-3 and TRBJ2-1 gives the full variable domain: GAGVSQTPSNKVTEKGKYVELRCDPISGHTALYWYRQSLGQGPEFLIYFQGTGAADDSGLPNDRFFAVRPEGSVSTLKIQRTERGDSAVYLCASSLQPLTSGYNEQFFGPGTRLTVL.

CDR3 protein: CASSPPLGAGYEQYV. The DNA of the CDR3 is TGTGCCAGCTCACCACCCTTAGGGGCAGGCTACGAGCAGTACGTC. The chain uses TRBV18 and TRBJ2-7; a possible D gene is TRBD1 (5 bases). V lost 0 bases and J 3 bases, leaving 12 bases between the germline ends. The CDR3 has 15 amino acids. Germline CDR1 reads KGHSH; CDR2 reads LQKENI.